The clone carrying this T cell receptor (beta chain) showed up just a few times. Sample treatment: skin biopsy from PPD injection site in Mantoux-positive individual. The library had UMIs added by 3' ligation of an oligonucleotide to TCR cDNA. Germline V gives CDR1 MGHRA, CDR2 YSYEKL. V was clipped by 2 bases and J by 5 bases, with 9 bases between them. The CDR3 runs to 13 residues. This sample stems from a study of naive and memory T cell subsets. Four PCR rounds used nested alpha and beta constant region primers plus the SP2 primer. TCRdb reanalysed the UMI-ligation and nested PCR reads using MiXCR and keeps one entry per CDR3 protein. The sample carries more than 20,000 distinct CDR3 sequences, roughly 6% recorded once.

The receptor was isolated from an adult in good health. Specimen: skin, collected from a tuberculin skin test site. The J gene is TRBJ1-2, the V gene TRBV4-1; tentative D call: TRBD1 (5 bases). As DNA, the CDR3 is TGCGCCAGCAGCCAACAGGGAGGGTATGGCTACACCTTC. This translates into CASSQQGGYGYTF.